In this sample, the clone carrying this T cell receptor beta chain turned up a few times. Its antigen is undetermined. V lost 0 bases and J lost 5, with 17 bases in between. Germline CDR1 and CDR2: SGHRS and YFSETQ. The CDR3 has 16 residues. These data are taken from a study of T cell responses to AZD1222 COVID-19 vaccine. Study-level findings and limits: Rises in breadth and depth of Spike-specific TCRs came after two AZD1222 doses.

Data came from immunoSEQ multiplex PCR; TCRdb stores just in-frame clones and leaves some out. The repertoire holds about 74,000 clones, about nine tenths seen once, with over 2% in the top ten. The V call is TRBV5-1, the J call TRBJ2-5; TRBD1 might be the D (6 bases). This receptor was identified in an adult in good health. The source material was peripheral blood, sampled on day 0 of AZD1222 vaccination. The CDR3 spells CASSLGSTGQGETQYF. The CDR3 DNA follows: TGCGCCAGCAGCTTGGGTTCGACAGGCCAGGGGGAGACCCAGTACTTC.